This TCR beta chain was sequenced during a study of blood T cell repertoires in COVID-19. TCRdb keeps only in-frame clones here, not all; method: immunoSEQ multiplex PCR. Among about 75,000 clones, over 80% were seen once, and the ten largest hold approximately 6.4%. CDR1 LGHNT and CDR2 FRNRAP come from the germline V gene. The length of the CDR3 is 15 residues. Deletions cut 4 bases from V and 5 bases from J, with 18 bases between. The source of this sequence is a woman aged 45-59 years with acute or convalescent COVID-19. This chain connects TRBV12-5 to TRBJ2-7; a possible D gene is TRBD1 (6 bases). Sequencing input: peripheral blood. The CDR3, as DNA: TGTGCTAGTGGTTCCGGACAGCCAGGTAGCCACGAGCAGTACTTC. Translated, it gives CASGSGQPGSHEQYF.